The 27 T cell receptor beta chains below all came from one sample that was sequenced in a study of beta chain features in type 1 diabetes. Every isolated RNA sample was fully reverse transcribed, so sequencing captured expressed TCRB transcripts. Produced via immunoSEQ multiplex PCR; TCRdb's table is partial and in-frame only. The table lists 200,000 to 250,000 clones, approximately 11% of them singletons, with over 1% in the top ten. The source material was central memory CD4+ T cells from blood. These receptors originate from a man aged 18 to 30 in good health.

CDR3 amino acids: CASSPLPGSNQPQHF. The CDR3 DNA is TGTGCCAGCTCACCCCTACCGGGTAGCAATCAGCCCCAGCATTTT. This chain joins TRBV18 and TRBJ1-5; D is ambiguous. This CDR3 has 15 residues. Germline V gives CDR1 KGHSH, CDR2 LQKENI. Trimming stripped 3 bases from V and 0 bases from J, with 9 bases between.

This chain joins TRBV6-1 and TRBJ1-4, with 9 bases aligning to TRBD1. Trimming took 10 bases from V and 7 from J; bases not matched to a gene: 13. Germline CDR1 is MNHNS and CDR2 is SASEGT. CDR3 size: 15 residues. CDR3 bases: TGTGCCACCAAGTCACCGGGACAGGGTGGTGAAAAACTGTTTTTT. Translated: CATKSPGQGGEKLFF.

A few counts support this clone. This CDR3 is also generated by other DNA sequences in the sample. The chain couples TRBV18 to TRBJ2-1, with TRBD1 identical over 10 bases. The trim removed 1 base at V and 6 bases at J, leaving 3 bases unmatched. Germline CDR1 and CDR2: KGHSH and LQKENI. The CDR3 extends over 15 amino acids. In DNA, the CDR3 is TGTGCCAGCTCACCACGACAGGGGGCGTTCAATGAGCAGTTCTTC. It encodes CASSPRQGAFNEQFF.

The CDR3 nucleotides are TGTGCCAGCAGTGGCTCTATCGGGAGGGCCTTCTCCGGGGAGCTGTTTTTT. This translates into CASSGSIGRAFSGELFF. The rearrangement joins TRBV25-1 to TRBJ2-2; 8 bases are shared with TRBD2. V lost 4 bases to trimming and J lost 6 bases; unmatched junction nucleotides: 13. Per germline, CDR1 MGHDK and CDR2 SYGVNS. The CDR3 loop spans 17 amino acids.

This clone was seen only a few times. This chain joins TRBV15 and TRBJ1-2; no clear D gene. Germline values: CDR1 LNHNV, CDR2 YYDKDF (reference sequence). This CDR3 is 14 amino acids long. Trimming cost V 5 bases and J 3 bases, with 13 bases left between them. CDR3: CATSSEPRYYGYTF. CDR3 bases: TGTGCCACCAGCTCAGAGCCCAGATACTATGGCTACACCTTC.

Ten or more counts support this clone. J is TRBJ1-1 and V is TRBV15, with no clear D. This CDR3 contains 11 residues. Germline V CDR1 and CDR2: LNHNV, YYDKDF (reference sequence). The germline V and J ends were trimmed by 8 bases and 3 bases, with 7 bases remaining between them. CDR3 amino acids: CATGSYTEAFF. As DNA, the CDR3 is TGTGCCACCGGTAGCTACACTGAAGCTTTCTTT. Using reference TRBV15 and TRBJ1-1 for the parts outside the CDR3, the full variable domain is DAMVIQNPRYQVTQFGKPVTLSCSQTLNHNVMYWYQQKSSQAPKLLFHYYDKDFNNEADTPDNFQSRRPNTSFCFLDIRSPGLGDTAMYLCATGSYTEAFFGQGTRLTVV.

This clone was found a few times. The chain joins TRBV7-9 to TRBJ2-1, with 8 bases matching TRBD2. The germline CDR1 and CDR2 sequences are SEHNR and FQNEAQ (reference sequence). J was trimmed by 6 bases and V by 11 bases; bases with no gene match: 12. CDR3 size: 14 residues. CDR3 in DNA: TGTGCCGGCGAAAGCGGGAGAGTTACCAATGAGCAGTTCTTC. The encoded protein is CAGESGRVTNEQFF.

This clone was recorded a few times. Here the CDR3 DNA reads TGCGCCAGCAGCTTGCTAGCGGATGACTACAATGAGCAGTTCTTC. Translating it yields CASSLLADDYNEQFF. V gene TRBV5-1 combines with J gene TRBJ2-1; the match to TRBD2 covers 7 bases. This CDR3 comprises 15 residues. Germline CDR1 and CDR2: SGHRS and YFSETQ. Trimming at V came to 1 base and at J to 3 bases, leaving 4 bases not matched to a gene.

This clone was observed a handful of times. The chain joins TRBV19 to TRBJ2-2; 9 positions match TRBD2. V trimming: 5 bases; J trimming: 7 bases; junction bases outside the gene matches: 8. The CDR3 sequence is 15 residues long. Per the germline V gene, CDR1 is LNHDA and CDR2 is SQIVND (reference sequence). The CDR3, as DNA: TGTGCCAGTAGTGGGGGGACTAGCTTCGACGGGGAGCTGTTTTTT. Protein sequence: CASSGGTSFDGELFF.

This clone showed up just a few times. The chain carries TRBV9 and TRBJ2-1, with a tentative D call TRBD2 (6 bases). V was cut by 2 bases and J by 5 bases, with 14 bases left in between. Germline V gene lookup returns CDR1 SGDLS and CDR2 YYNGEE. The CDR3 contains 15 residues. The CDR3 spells CASSVAPRENNEQFF. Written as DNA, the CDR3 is TGTGCCAGCAGCGTCGCCCCCCGGGAGAACAATGAGCAGTTCTTC.

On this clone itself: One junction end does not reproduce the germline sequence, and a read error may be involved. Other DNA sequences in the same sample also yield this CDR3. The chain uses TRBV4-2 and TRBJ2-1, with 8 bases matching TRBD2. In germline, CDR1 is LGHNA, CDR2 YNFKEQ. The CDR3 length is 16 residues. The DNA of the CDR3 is TGTGCCAGCAGCCAAGAGTTAGTAGCGGGGTACAATGAACAGTTCTTC. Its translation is CASSQELVAGYNEQFF.

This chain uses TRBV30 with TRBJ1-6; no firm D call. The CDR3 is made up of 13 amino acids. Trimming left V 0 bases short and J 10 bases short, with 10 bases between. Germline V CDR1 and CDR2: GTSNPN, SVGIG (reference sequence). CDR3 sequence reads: CAWSVGTWSPLHF. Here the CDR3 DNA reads TGTGCCTGGAGTGTTGGCACATGGTCACCCCTCCACTTT.

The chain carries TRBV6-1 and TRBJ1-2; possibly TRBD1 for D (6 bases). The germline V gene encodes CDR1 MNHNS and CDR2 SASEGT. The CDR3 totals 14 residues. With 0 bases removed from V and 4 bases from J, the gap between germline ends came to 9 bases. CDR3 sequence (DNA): TGTGCCAGCAGTGAAGCGGACAGATTCTATGGCTACACCTTC. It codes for CASSEADRFYGYTF.

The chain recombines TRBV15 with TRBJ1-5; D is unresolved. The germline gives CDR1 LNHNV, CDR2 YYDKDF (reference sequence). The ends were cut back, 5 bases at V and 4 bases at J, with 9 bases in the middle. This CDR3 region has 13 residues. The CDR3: CATSWGTNQPQHF. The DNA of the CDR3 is TGTGCCACCAGCTGGGGAACTAATCAGCCCCAGCATTTT.

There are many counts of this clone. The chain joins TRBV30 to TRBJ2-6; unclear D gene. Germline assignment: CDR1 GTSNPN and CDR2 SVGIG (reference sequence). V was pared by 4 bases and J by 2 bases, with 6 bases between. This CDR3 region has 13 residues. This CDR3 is CAWKGTGANVLTF. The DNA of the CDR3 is TGTGCCTGGAAGGGCACTGGGGCCAACGTCCTGACTTTC.

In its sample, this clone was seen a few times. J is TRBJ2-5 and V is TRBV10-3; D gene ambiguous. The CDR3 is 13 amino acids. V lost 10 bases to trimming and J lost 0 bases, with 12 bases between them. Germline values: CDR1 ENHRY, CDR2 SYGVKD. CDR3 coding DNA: TGTGCCAGCAGGAAGTATTACCAAGAGACCCAGTACTTC. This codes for CASRKYYQETQYF.

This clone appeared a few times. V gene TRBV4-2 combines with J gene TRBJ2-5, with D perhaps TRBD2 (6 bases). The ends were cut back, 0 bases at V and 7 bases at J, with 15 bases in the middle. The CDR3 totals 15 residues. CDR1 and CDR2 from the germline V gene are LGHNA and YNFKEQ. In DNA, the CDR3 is TGTGCCAGCAGCCAAGAACTAGCAGGTGACGGGACCCAGTACTTC. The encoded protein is CASSQELAGDGTQYF.

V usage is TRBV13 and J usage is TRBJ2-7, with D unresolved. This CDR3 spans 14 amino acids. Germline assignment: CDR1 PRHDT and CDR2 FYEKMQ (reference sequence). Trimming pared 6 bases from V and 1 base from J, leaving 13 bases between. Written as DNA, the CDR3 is TGTGCCAGCAGTATTTACAGCCAATCCTACGAGCAGTACTTC. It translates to CASSIYSQSYEQYF.

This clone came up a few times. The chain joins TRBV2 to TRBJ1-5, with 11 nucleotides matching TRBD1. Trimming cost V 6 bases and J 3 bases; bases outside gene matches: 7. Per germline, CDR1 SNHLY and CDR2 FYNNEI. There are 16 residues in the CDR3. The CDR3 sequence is CASRPGQGAHNQPQHF. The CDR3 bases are TGTGCCAGCAGACCCGGACAGGGGGCACACAATCAGCCCCAGCATTTT.

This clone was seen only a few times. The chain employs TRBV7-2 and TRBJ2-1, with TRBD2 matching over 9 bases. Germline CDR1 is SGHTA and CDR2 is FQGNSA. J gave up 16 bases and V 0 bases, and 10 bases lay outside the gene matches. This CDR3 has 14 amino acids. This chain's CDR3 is CASSLASAGGPGFF. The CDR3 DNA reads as TGTGCCAGCAGCTTAGCCTCTGCGGGAGGGCCAGGTTTCTTC.

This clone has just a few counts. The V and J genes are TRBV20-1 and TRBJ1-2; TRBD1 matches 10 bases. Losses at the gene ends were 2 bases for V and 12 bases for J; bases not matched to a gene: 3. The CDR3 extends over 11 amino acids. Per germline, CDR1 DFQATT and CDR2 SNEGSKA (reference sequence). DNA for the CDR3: TGCAGTGCTAGAAGGACAGGGGGTAACACCTTC. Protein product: CSARRTGGNTF.

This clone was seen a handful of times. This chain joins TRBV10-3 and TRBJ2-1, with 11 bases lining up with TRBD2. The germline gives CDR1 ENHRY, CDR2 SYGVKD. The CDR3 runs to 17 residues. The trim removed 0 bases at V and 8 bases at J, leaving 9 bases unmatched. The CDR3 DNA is TGTGCCATCAGTGAGTCCCGTACTAGCGGGAGAAAAGATGAGCAGTTCTTC. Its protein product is CAISESRTSGRKDEQFF.

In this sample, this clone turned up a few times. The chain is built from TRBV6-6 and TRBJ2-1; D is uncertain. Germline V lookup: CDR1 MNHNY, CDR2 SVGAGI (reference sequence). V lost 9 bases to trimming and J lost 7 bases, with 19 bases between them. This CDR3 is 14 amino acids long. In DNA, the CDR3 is TGTGCCAGTACCAGTGGGGTGGTAAGGAATGAGCAGTTCTTC. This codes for CASTSGVVRNEQFF.

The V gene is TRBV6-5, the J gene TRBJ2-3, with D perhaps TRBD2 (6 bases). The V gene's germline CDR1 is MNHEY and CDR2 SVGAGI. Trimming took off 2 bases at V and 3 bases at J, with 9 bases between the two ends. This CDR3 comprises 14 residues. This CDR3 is CASSYGGRTDTQYF. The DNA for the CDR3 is TGTGCCAGCAGTTACGGAGGGCGTACAGATACGCAGTATTTT.

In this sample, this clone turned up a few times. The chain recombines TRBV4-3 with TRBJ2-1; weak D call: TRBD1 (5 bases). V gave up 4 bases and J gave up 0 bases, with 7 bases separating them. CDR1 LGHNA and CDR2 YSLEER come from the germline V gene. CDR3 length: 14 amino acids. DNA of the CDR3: TGCGCCAGCAGCCGACAGAGCTCCTACAATGAGCAGTTCTTC. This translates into CASSRQSSYNEQFF.

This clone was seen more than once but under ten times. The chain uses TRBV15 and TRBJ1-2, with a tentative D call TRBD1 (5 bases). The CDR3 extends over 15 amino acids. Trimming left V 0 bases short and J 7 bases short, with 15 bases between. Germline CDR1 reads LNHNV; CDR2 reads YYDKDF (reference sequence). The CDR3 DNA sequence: TGTGCCACCAGCAGAGAGATTTCAGGGTCGGCTGGCTACACCTTC. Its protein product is CATSREISGSAGYTF.

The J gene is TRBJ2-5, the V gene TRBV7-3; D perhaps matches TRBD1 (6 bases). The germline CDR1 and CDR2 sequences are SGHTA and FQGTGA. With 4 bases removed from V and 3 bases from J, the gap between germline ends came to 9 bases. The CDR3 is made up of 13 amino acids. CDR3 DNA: TGTGCCAGCAGCTCGACAGGCGAAGAGACCCAGTACTTC. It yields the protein CASSSTGEETQYF.